This T cell receptor (beta chain) was observed in a study of cytotoxic CD8 clonotypes in ibrutinib-treated CLL. Whole-study context: Investigators reported approximately 25 partial and 2 complete responses; after median around 68 months, approximately 15 patients remained remitted and some 12 progressed. Findings and limits, study-wide: There were few public clonotypes, and on treatment they contracted or stayed stable.

The targeted sequencing depth was 1 in 200,000 to 1 in 1 million T cells. Clones were read by immunoSEQ multiplex PCR, and TCRdb kept only the in-frame ones, dropping some. Of about 50,000 clones listed, about 72% are singletons. A remark on this clone: What it binds is unknown.

This CDR3 comprises 13 residues. Germline CDR1 reads SGHVS; CDR2 reads FQNEAQ. Trimming took off 5 bases at V and 5 bases at J, with 12 bases between the two ends. This rearrangement joins TRBV7-8 to TRBJ1-1, with D unresolved. The specimen was PBMCs, collected after 12 months of ibrutinib treatment. The clonotype originates from a human donor with chronic lymphocytic leukemia. The CDR3 is CASSRYMETEAFF. DNA of the CDR3: TGTGCCAGCAGCCGATACATGGAAACTGAAGCTTTCTTT.